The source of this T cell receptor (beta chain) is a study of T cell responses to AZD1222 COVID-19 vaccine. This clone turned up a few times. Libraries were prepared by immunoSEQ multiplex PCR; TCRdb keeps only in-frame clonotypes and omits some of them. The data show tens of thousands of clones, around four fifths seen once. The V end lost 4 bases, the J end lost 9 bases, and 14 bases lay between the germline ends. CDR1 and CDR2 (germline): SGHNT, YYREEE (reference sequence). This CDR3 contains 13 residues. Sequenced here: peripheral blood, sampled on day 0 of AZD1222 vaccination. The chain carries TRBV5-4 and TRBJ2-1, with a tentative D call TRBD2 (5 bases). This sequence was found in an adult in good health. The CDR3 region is CASSPGVRVEQFF. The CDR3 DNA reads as TGTGCCAGCAGCCCCGGGGTTAGAGTTGAGCAGTTCTTC. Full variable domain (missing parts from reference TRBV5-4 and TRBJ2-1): ETGVTQSPTHLIKTRGQQVTLRCSSQSGHNTVSWYQQALGQGPQFIFQYYREEENGRGNFPPRFSGLQFPNYSSELNVNALELDDSALYLCASSPGVRVEQFFGPGTRLTVL.